These 27 T cell receptor beta chains originate from one sample sequenced in a study of T cells in Graves' hyperthyroidism and ophthalmopathy. TCR beta CDR3 regions were amplified from RNA transcripts. The HTBI primer set drove a first-round RT-PCR of the TCR CDR3. TCRdb redid the calling of the multiplex PCR reads with MiXCR, one entry per CDR3 protein. In the table there are more than 75,000 distinct CDR3 sequences, around 52% of which are singletons. The specimen was blood. The receptors originated from a woman aged 40 to 50 with Graves' hyperthyroidism.

This clonotype was seen many times. The chain uses TRBV24-1 and TRBJ2-7; 8 nucleotides agree with TRBD1. J was trimmed by 3 bases and V by 2 bases; bases with no gene match: 8. In germline, CDR1 is KGHDR, CDR2 SFDVKD. The CDR3 is 16 amino acids. The CDR3 DNA reads as TGTGCCACCAGTGATTCTAACAGGGGGAAGTACTACGAGCAGTACTTC. This codes for CATSDSNRGKYYEQYF.

The genes are TRBV9 and TRBJ2-2; D possibly corresponds to TRBD1 (6 bases). V was pared by 4 bases and J by 8 bases, with 27 bases between. The germline CDR1 and CDR2 sequences are SGDLS and YYNGEE. This CDR3 has 18 residues. The CDR3 region is CASSYFDRDILGVGELFF. CDR3 DNA sequence: TGTGCCAGCAGCTATTTTGACCGGGACATCTTAGGCGTTGGGGAGCTGTTTTTT.

The V gene is TRBV18, the J gene TRBJ2-3; D ambiguous. Germline V lookup: CDR1 KGHSH, CDR2 LQKENI. The ends were cut back, 2 bases at V and 12 bases at J, with 15 bases in the middle. The CDR3 has 13 residues. CDR3 coding DNA: TGTGCCAGCTCACCAGTCTGGGCGGCACTCCAGTATTTT. It encodes CASSPVWAALQYF.

This clonotype was counted at least ten times. The genes are TRBV14 and TRBJ1-4, with D unresolved. This CDR3 is built from 15 residues. The germline CDR1 and CDR2 sequences are SGHDN and FVKESK. The V end was cut by 0 bases, the J end by 4 bases, with 9 bases between. The CDR3 loop reads CASSQDRLNNEKLFF. The CDR3 coding sequence is TGTGCCAGCAGCCAAGATCGACTTAATAATGAAAAACTGTTTTTT.

This chain connects TRBV13 to TRBJ1-5; D is undetermined. V dropped 5 bases and J dropped 11 bases, with 22 bases sitting between them. This CDR3 is built from 15 residues. Germline CDR1 and CDR2: PRHDT and FYEKMQ (reference sequence). The CDR3 region has the DNA TGTGCCAGCAGCCCCCCTTTTGGCGGCCAAGAGACCCAGCATTTT. This encodes CASSPPFGGQETQHF.

About this clonotype itself: A read error may be the cause here, since a much bigger clone is one base away. The chain carries TRBV11-2 and TRBJ1-1; no firm D call. Germline V gene data show CDR1 as SGHAT and CDR2 as FQNNGV. The CDR3 runs 14 residues. The CDR3 coding sequence is TGTGCCAGCAGCTTTGTCAAGAATGGCGCTGAAGCTCTCTTT. Translated: CASSFVKNGAEALF.

This clonotype was observed a few times. The gene calls are TRBV6-6 and TRBJ2-1; 11 bases are shared with TRBD2. The CDR3 has 15 residues. The germline gives CDR1 MNHNY, CDR2 SVGAGI (reference sequence). After removal of 6 bases from V and 4 bases from J, the junction contained 5 bases not matched to a gene. DNA of the CDR3: TGTGCCAGCAGGAAGACTAGCGGGGCGTACAATGAGCAGTTCTTC. Encoded protein: CASRKTSGAYNEQFF.

Details on this clonotype: Given a much more abundant clone one base away, this may be a read error. The chain combines TRBV12-3 or TRBV12-4 with TRBJ2-5; 14 bases are shared with TRBD2. The CDR3 is 15 residues long. DNA of the CDR3: TGTACCAGCCGAAAAGGACTAGCGGGAGGAGAGACCCAGTACTTC. It encodes CTSRKGLAGGETQYF.

The table lists this clonotype with a few counts. This clone may be a read error of a much larger clone one base away. This chain joins TRBV20-1 and TRBJ2-7, with TRBD1 identical over 9 bases. This CDR3 region has 13 residues. The V gene's germline CDR1 is DFQATT and CDR2 SNEGSKA (reference sequence). The CDR3 spells CSPRGDRAYGQYF. Written as DNA, the CDR3 is TGCAGTCCCAGAGGGGACAGGGCTTACGGGCAGTACTTC.

This chain uses TRBV10-3 with TRBJ1-1, with D possibly being TRBD1 (6 bases). This CDR3 has 14 amino acids. V lost 3 bases and J 3 bases, leaving 11 bases between the germline ends. Germline CDR1 reads ENHRY; CDR2 reads SYGVKD. In nucleotides, the CDR3 is TGTGCCATCAGTGAAGGGGGGGGATACACTGAAGCTTTCTTT. Protein product: CAISEGGGYTEAFF.

At least ten counts were recorded for this clonotype. The CDR3 coding sequence is TGTGCCAGCAGCTTCGGACTAGCGGGAAGGGGTTCCTACGAGCAGTACTTC. Translating gives CASSFGLAGRGSYEQYF. The J gene is TRBJ2-7, the V gene TRBV7-9, with 12 bases lining up with TRBD2. CDR3 length: 17 amino acids. Germline assignment: CDR1 SEHNR and CDR2 FQNEAQ (reference sequence). Trimming at V came to 3 bases and at J to 1 base, leaving 7 bases not matched to a gene.

This sequence joins TRBV29-1 and TRBJ2-5, with TRBD1 identical over 9 bases. The germline CDR1 and CDR2 sequences are SQVTM and ANQGSEA. V lost 6 bases to trimming and J lost 2 bases; unmatched junction nucleotides: 13. The CDR3 contains 16 residues. The CDR3 DNA sequence: TGCAGCGTAGGAACAGGGGGCATACCCTATCAAGAGACCCAGTACTTC. Protein product: CSVGTGGIPYQETQYF.

V gene TRBV5-1 combines with J gene TRBJ1-4; unclear D gene. This CDR3 has 17 residues. Trimming left V 3 bases short and J 3 bases short, with 18 bases between. Germline V gene data show CDR1 as SGHRS and CDR2 as YFSETQ. CDR3 bases: TGCGCCAGCAGCTCGGAGTACCGATTTCGGGCTAATGAAAAACTGTTTTTT. Its protein product is CASSSEYRFRANEKLFF.

Worth noting for this clonotype: A read error is possible here, since a much larger clone lies one base away. CDR3 residues: CASKGASYGQYF. DNA for the CDR3: TGCGCCAGCAAGGGGGCCTCCTACGGGCAGTACTTC. The chain is built from TRBV4-1 and TRBJ2-7; 7 positions match TRBD1. CDR3 size: 12 residues. From germline, CDR1 is MGHRA and CDR2 YSYEKL.

This chain connects TRBV7-2 to TRBJ1-1; TRBD1 might be the D (5 bases). The V gene's germline CDR1 is SGHTA and CDR2 FQGNSA. V was pared by 0 bases and J by 8 bases, with 22 bases between. This CDR3 contains 17 residues. DNA of the CDR3: TGTGCCAGCAGCTTAGCTAGCGGGAAGGGGTCACCTACAGAAGCTTTCTTT. This codes for CASSLASGKGSPTEAFF.

This clonotype appeared once. The junction departs from the called germline gene at one end, perhaps through a read error. As DNA, the CDR3 is TGTGCCAGCAGCGGACAGGGCGACTACGGCTACACCTTC. Amino acids: CASSGQGDYGYTF. V is TRBV7-2 and J is TRBJ1-2, with TRBD1 matching 8 bases. Germline CDR1 is SGHTA and CDR2 is FQGNSA. The CDR3 spans 13 residues.

This clonotype was detected a few times. V gene TRBV27 combines with J gene TRBJ1-5; no clear D. Trimming cost V 10 bases and J 4 bases, with 17 bases left between them. Germline V gene lookup returns CDR1 MNHEY and CDR2 SMNVEV (reference sequence). The CDR3 has 14 amino acids. As DNA, the CDR3 is TGTGCCACCATGGAACATTGGGGTAATCAGCCCCAGCATTTT. Protein: CATMEHWGNQPQHF.

The table lists this clonotype with many counts. The rearrangement joins TRBV20-1 to TRBJ2-7, with 8 positions matching TRBD2. Germline CDR1 is DFQATT and CDR2 is SNEGSKA (reference sequence). Trimming removed 2 bases from V and 6 bases from J; junction bases left unmatched: 15. CDR3 length: 16 residues. CDR3 nucleotide sequence: TGCAGTGCTAGACCACACACGGGGGGGGGCGCGGCCGAGCAGTACTTC. This encodes CSARPHTGGGAAEQYF.

The chain joins TRBV20-1 to TRBJ2-2, with 9 positions matching TRBD1. Germline V gives CDR1 DFQATT, CDR2 SNEGSKA (reference sequence). Trimming removed 4 bases from V and 7 bases from J; junction bases left unmatched: 4. The CDR3 spans 13 residues. DNA of the CDR3: TGCAGTGCTAAGGGGGGACAGGGCGGGGAGCTGTTTTTT. Its translation: CSAKGGQGGELFF.

This clonotype was seen ten or more times. CDR3 sequence reads: CATSEPGGRKLFF. CDR3 DNA sequence: TGTGCCACCAGTGAGCCGGGTGGGAGAAAACTGTTTTTT. V and J are TRBV24-1 and TRBJ1-4; D gene ambiguous. The CDR3 runs 13 residues. Between the trimmed V and J ends, which lost 4 bases and 10 bases, there was a span of 12 bases. Looked up from germline, CDR1 is KGHDR and CDR2 is SFDVKD.

This chain connects TRBV7-3 to TRBJ2-7; the D gene is possibly TRBD1 (6 bases). This CDR3 comprises 14 residues. Germline V gives CDR1 SGHTA, CDR2 FQGTGA. V was pared by 2 bases and J by 9 bases, with 17 bases between. In nucleotides, the CDR3 is TGTGCCAGCAGCTTAGGCAGGGGCACCGTGGCGCAGTACTTC. Its translation is CASSLGRGTVAQYF.

As for this clonotype: The limits of the CDR3 on the DNA are not certain, so only TCRdb's listed CDR3 is given. The chain links TRBV7-9 to TRBJ2-7; TRBD1 is the table's D call and was not checked against the DNA. CDR1 is SEHNR, CDR2 FQNEAQ, per germline (reference sequence). The CDR3 length equals 21 residues, ends included. CDR3 loop: CASSFYICSAKGTGRVYEQYF.

This clonotype has a handful of counts. V is TRBV10-3 and J is TRBJ1-5; D is possibly TRBD1 (5 bases). Trimming removed 4 bases from V and 7 bases from J, with 11 bases in between. CDR1 is ENHRY and CDR2 is SYGVKD in the germline V gene. This CDR3 region has 13 residues. The CDR3 sequence is CAISGEGRQPQHF. DNA of the CDR3: TGTGCCATCAGTGGAGAGGGACGGCAGCCCCAGCATTTT.

This clonotype was recorded many times. J is TRBJ2-2 and V is TRBV15; D unclear. This CDR3 spans 15 amino acids. Germline V CDR1 and CDR2: LNHNV, YYDKDF (reference sequence). Trimming removed 6 bases from V and 0 bases from J, with 11 bases in between. CDR3 nucleotide sequence: TGTGCCACCAGGGGTGAGGTTCCGAACACCGGGGAGCTGTTTTTT. Translated: CATRGEVPNTGELFF.

The chain carries TRBV29-1 and TRBJ1-2, with 12 bases that match TRBD1. With 1 base clipped from V and 3 bases from J, the junction kept 6 bases outside the gene matches. Germline CDR1 SQVTM, CDR2 ANQGSEA. The CDR3 has 16 amino acids. The CDR3 sequence is CSVEGGDRGLDYGYTF. The CDR3 region has the DNA TGCAGCGTTGAAGGTGGGGACAGGGGGCTTGACTATGGCTACACCTTC.

The J gene is TRBJ1-5, the V gene TRBV30; 8 positions match TRBD1. The CDR3 loop spans 13 amino acids. Germline loops: CDR1 GTSNPN, CDR2 SVGIG (reference sequence). With 2 bases clipped from V and 6 bases from J, the junction kept 3 bases outside the gene matches. CDR3 bases: TGTGCCTGGAGTTTGGACAGGGTTCAGCCCCAGCATTTT. Translation gives CAWSLDRVQPQHF.

This clonotype appeared many times. The chain has TRBV7-9 and TRBJ2-7, with 7 bases identical to TRBD2. Germline lookup yields CDR1 SEHNR and CDR2 FQNEAQ (reference sequence). V dropped 5 bases and J dropped 7; count of bases not matched to a gene: 14. There are 15 residues in the CDR3. The CDR3 DNA reads as TGTGCCAGCAGCCCCCCCTTGGCGGGAGTAAAAGAGCAGTACTTC. It translates to CASSPPLAGVKEQYF.